The 9 T cell receptor beta chains in this list originate from one sample, sequenced in a study of CD8+CD57+ T cells in acquired aplastic anemia. Patients chosen for sequencing had CD8+CD57+ cells that had expanded, as shown by flow cytometry. Both TCR beta VDJ combination and CDR3 sequence profiling were carried out. Genomic DNA was the template for this profiling. TCRdb redid the calling of the reads with MiXCR, one entry per CDR3 protein. Of about 270,000 distinct CDR3 sequences listed, approximately 79% were seen once; the top ten hold about two fifths. The sequenced sample was sorted CD4+, CD8+, or CD8+CD57+ T cells (not recorded which) from PBMCs. All receptors come from a human donor with aplastic anemia.

This clonotype was counted a few times. In DNA form, the CDR3 reads TGTGCCAGCAGTTTCTGGTCAGGGTCCAATCAGCCCCAGCATTTT. Translating it yields CASSFWSGSNQPQHF. The V gene is TRBV12-3 or TRBV12-4, the J gene TRBJ1-5; a weak D match, TRBD1 (5 bases). This CDR3 comprises 15 residues. Deletions cut 3 bases from V and 3 bases from J, with 12 bases between.

As for this clonotype: The CDR3 does not end in the conserved phenylalanine or tryptophan, so this is likely a read error. This rearrangement joins TRBV7-8 to TRBJ1-2; the D is unclear. The CDR3 covers 12 residues. The V gene's germline CDR1 is SGHVS and CDR2 FQNEAQ. The ends were cut back, 6 bases at V and 6 bases at J, with 11 bases in the middle. In DNA form, the CDR3 reads TGTGCCAGCAGTTCGGCGGGAGATGGCTACACCTTG. This encodes CASSSAGDGYTL.

This chain joins TRBV20-1 and TRBJ1-1; D unresolved. The CDR3 is 14 residues long. Germline V gene lookup returns CDR1 DFQATT and CDR2 SNEGSKA (reference sequence). Between the trimmed V and J ends, which lost 1 base and 4 bases, there was a span of 13 bases. The CDR3 DNA is TGCAGTGCTAGAGTCGCTGTATGGAGCACTGAAGCTTTCTTT. Protein sequence: CSARVAVWSTEAFF.

This clonotype was seen a handful of times. The chain links TRBV7-9 to TRBJ2-3; TRBD2 might be the D (5 bases). V was clipped by 4 bases and J by 3 bases, with 14 bases between them. The CDR3 is 15 residues long. Germline CDR1 is SEHNR and CDR2 is FQNEAQ (reference sequence). The CDR3 DNA sequence: TGTGCCAGCAGCTCGGCGGGCTGGGGTACAGATACGCAGTATTTT. It encodes CASSSAGWGTDTQYF.

In regard to this clonotype: A read error may explain this, as a much larger clone is one base away. The CDR3 DNA sequence: TGCGACAGCAGCCAAGATGGGACTACGGGAAACATTCAGTACTTC. Its protein is CDSSQDGTTGNIQYF. The chain joins TRBV4-3 to TRBJ2-4, with TRBD2 matching over 7 bases. This CDR3 contains 15 residues. From germline, CDR1 is LGHNA and CDR2 YSLEER.

The chain links TRBV20-1 to TRBJ1-1; tentative D call: TRBD1 (5 bases). Germline assignment: CDR1 DFQATT and CDR2 SNEGSKA (reference sequence). Trimming removed 6 bases from V and 8 bases from J, with 25 bases in between. The CDR3 runs to 15 residues. In nucleotides, the CDR3 is TGCAGTGCCAGTAGTTGGGGCCGCAAGGACGTCGAAGCTTTCTTT. This codes for CSASSWGRKDVEAFF.

This clonotype was observed a few times. The CDR3 carries no conserved terminal phenylalanine or tryptophan, so it likely arises from a read error. No DNA is shown, since the ends of the CDR3 on it are uncertain; the CDR3 is the one TCRdb lists. The rearrangement uses TRBV19 and TRBJ1-6; no DNA check was done on the table's D call, TRBD1. Germline V lookup: CDR1 LNHDA, CDR2 SQIVND (reference sequence). From its first to its last residue, the CDR3 has 16 amino acids. CDR3 in amino acids: CASSIASASYNEQFFV.

V and J are TRBV7-4 and TRBJ1-2; possible D gene TRBD1, 5 bases. This CDR3 has 15 amino acids. V lost 6 bases and J lost 14, with 28 bases in between. The germline V gene has CDR1 SGHVT and CDR2 SQSDAQ. The CDR3 DNA sequence: TGTGCCAGCAGGATGACTACACCTTCGACCTGGGGACCAACCTTC. Amino acids: CASRMTTPSTWGPTF.

This clonotype was picked up one time. The gene calls are TRBV10-3 and TRBJ1-1; a weak D match, TRBD1 (6 bases). The CDR3 has 12 amino acids. V was trimmed by 8 bases and J by 6 bases, leaving 13 bases between them. Germline V CDR1 and CDR2: ENHRY, SYGVKD. The CDR3 loop reads CAIAGGLAEAFF. CDR3 nucleotides: TGTGCCATCGCCGGGGGGCTTGCTGAAGCTTTCTTT.